Here is one T cell receptor beta chain with its context. Its antigen is currently unknown. CDR1 MNHNY and CDR2 SVGAGI come from the germline V gene (reference sequence). The CDR3 is 11 amino acids. V was pared by 6 bases and J by 9 bases, with 4 bases of the junction left unmatched. This sample is part of a study of response to subunit inactivated influenza vaccine. The study, taken as a whole, reports: It was suggested by the authors that few new T cells are recruited by each seasonal influenza vaccination.

TCRdb itself ran the RT-PCR reads through MiXCR, one entry per CDR3 protein. Of 500,000 or so distinct CDR3 sequences in the sample, about 17% were seen once. The TCR sequence derives from a man aged 45 to 70 who received an inactivated influenza vaccine. The starting material was CD4+ T cells sorted from PBMCs, obtained roughly 24 months after vaccination. The chain joins TRBV6-6 to TRBJ1-1; 7 bases map to TRBD1. DNA for the CDR3: TGTGCCAGCAGGCTGACAGGGCAAGCTTTCTTT. Amino acid sequence: CASRLTGQAFF.